The 19 T cell receptor beta chains presented below share a single source sample, sequenced in a study of T cells in localized non-small cell lung cancer. The method was immunoSEQ multiplex PCR; TCRdb's version includes in-frame clones alone and lacks a portion of them. The table shows 15,000 to 20,000 clones, with around 80% occurring only once. The sample in question was peripheral blood, obtained before any cancer treatment. The receptor set was obtained from a male donor older than 55 with stage III lung adenocarcinoma.

The CDR3 bases are TGTGCCAGTAGTACACAGGGAGCGGGCGAGCAGTACTTC. Its translation is CASSTQGAGEQYF. The gene calls are TRBV19 and TRBJ2-7; D is tentatively TRBD1 or TRBD2 (6 bases each). CDR1 is LNHDA and CDR2 is SQIVND in the germline V gene (reference sequence). Trimming took off 4 bases at V and 6 bases at J, with 13 bases between the two ends. This CDR3 region has 13 residues.

J is TRBJ2-1 and V is TRBV7-8, with 10 bases fitting TRBD1. The CDR3 runs to 15 residues. The junction had 13 bases not matched to a gene; V was cut back by 5 bases and J by 12 bases. Germline V gene sequence: CDR1 SGHVS, CDR2 FQNEAQ. In DNA, the CDR3 is TGTGCCAGCAGCCGAGGGACAGGGGAAGGAGGGGTGCAGTTCTTC. Residues: CASSRGTGEGGVQFF.

V and J are TRBV7-6 and TRBJ2-7; D remains unclear. Germline V lookup: CDR1 SGHVS, CDR2 FNYEAQ. The CDR3 is 13 residues long. V gave up 1 base and J gave up 2 bases, with 6 bases separating them. The CDR3 DNA reads as TGTGCCAGCAGCTTAGGAGGTACCTACGAGCAGTACTTC. Amino acid sequence: CASSLGGTYEQYF.

This clone was picked up one time. The chain links TRBV11-2 to TRBJ2-5; no clear D gene. V lost 1 base, J lost 5 bases, and 11 bases lay in between. The CDR3 has 14 amino acids. CDR1 and CDR2 from the germline V gene are SGHAT and FQNNGV. The CDR3 spells CASSLVLGRETQYF. In nucleotides, the CDR3 is TGTGCCAGCAGCTTAGTTTTAGGACGGGAGACCCAGTACTTC.

V usage is TRBV18 and J usage is TRBJ2-7, with unresolved D. The CDR3 consists of 12 residues. The germline V gene has CDR1 KGHSH and CDR2 LQKENI. V was pared by 2 bases and J by 1 base, with 3 bases between. Written as DNA, the CDR3 is TGTGCCAGCTCACCAGAATCCTACGAGCAGTACTTC. The encoded protein is CASSPESYEQYF.

The rearrangement joins TRBV7-8 to TRBJ1-5; 11 bases map to TRBD1. With V trimmed by 5 bases and J by 3 bases, 6 bases remained unmatched. Germline CDR1 reads SGHVS; CDR2 reads FQNEAQ. This CDR3 comprises 16 residues. This CDR3 reads CASSRTGGSINQPQHF. Here the CDR3 DNA reads TGTGCCAGCAGCAGGACAGGGGGCTCGATCAATCAGCCCCAGCATTTT.

The chain uses TRBV5-1 and TRBJ2-7; D is possibly TRBD2 (6 bases). From germline, CDR1 is SGHRS and CDR2 YFSETQ. This CDR3 region has 14 residues. V gave up 3 bases and J gave up 6 bases, with 16 bases separating them. The CDR3 reads CASSSGTGGSEQYF. The CDR3 DNA sequence: TGCGCCAGCAGCTCGGGGACCGGGGGAAGCGAGCAGTACTTC.

This clone has just a few counts. The rearrangement links TRBV10-3 to TRBJ1-6; tentatively, D is TRBD1 (5 bases). CDR1 and CDR2 from the germline V gene are ENHRY and SYGVKD. The CDR3 runs to 14 residues. The germline V and J ends were trimmed by 5 bases and 10 bases, with 15 bases remaining between them. CDR3: CAISRGGSDSPLHF. For the CDR3, the DNA is TGTGCCATCAGTCGGGGGGGATCGGACTCACCCCTCCACTTT.

The chain recombines TRBV19 with TRBJ2-2, with 8 nucleotides matching TRBD2. The germline gives CDR1 LNHDA, CDR2 SQIVND (reference sequence). CDR3 length: 16 residues. The V segment lost 5 bases and the J segment 0 bases; nucleotides outside the gene matches: 5. The CDR3 nucleotides are TGTGCCAGTAGTCGGGGCGGGGGGACGAACACCGGGGAGCTGTTTTTT. This gives the protein CASSRGGGTNTGELFF.

The chain recombines TRBV18 with TRBJ2-3, with 9 nucleotides matching TRBD2. Germline V gives CDR1 KGHSH, CDR2 LQKENI. The CDR3 runs 14 residues. V lost 4 bases and J lost 4; bases outside the gene matches: 3. CDR3 DNA sequence: TGTGCCAGCTCACGTCTAGCGGGGTCAGATACGCAGTATTTT. Translation gives CASSRLAGSDTQYF.

The chain links TRBV5-1 to TRBJ2-5, with D perhaps matching TRBD2 (7 bases). The CDR3 spans 16 residues. Germline V gene lookup returns CDR1 SGHRS and CDR2 YFSETQ. Trimming stripped 4 bases from V and 2 bases from J, with 18 bases between. The CDR3 region has the DNA TGCGCCAGCAGCGGGGGGGCGGGGTACGGGCAAGAGACCCAGTACTTC. Translation: CASSGGAGYGQETQYF.

The chain uses TRBV15 and TRBJ1-5; D possibly corresponds to TRBD1 (5 bases). Between the trimmed V and J ends, which lost 5 bases and 7 bases, there was a span of 18 bases. Germline V gene lookup returns CDR1 LNHNV and CDR2 YYDKDF (reference sequence). The CDR3 extends over 15 amino acids. The CDR3 protein is CATSLERGSGQPQHF. The CDR3 DNA reads as TGTGCCACCAGCCTGGAAAGGGGTTCGGGACAGCCCCAGCATTTT.

The gene calls are TRBV30 and TRBJ2-3, with a tentative D call TRBD1 (5 bases). Germline V lookup: CDR1 GTSNPN, CDR2 SVGIG (reference sequence). The V gene lost 4 bases and the J gene lost 2 bases, with 16 bases spanning the gap. The CDR3 covers 15 residues. In DNA form, the CDR3 reads TGTGCCTGGAAATTCTTGGGTGGGGCCACAGATACGCAGTATTTT. Its translation: CAWKFLGGATDTQYF.

V and J are TRBV18 and TRBJ2-3, with 10 bases matching TRBD2. Looked up from germline, CDR1 is KGHSH and CDR2 is LQKENI. This CDR3 contains 16 residues. The trim removed 3 bases at V and 0 bases at J, leaving 3 bases unmatched. The CDR3 loop is CASSPQRGGSTDTQYF. CDR3 coding DNA: TGTGCCAGCTCACCCCAGCGGGGGGGTAGCACAGATACGCAGTATTTT. The full variable domain, completed using reference TRBV18 and TRBJ2-3, is NAGVMQNPRHLVRRRGQEARLRCSPMKGHSHVYWYRQLPEEGLKFMVYLQKENIIDESGMPKERFSAEFPKEGPSILRIQQVVRGDSAAYFCASSPQRGGSTDTQYFGPGTRLTVL.

This rearrangement joins TRBV4-1 to TRBJ1-2; the D gene is possibly TRBD1 (5 bases). Germline CDR1 is MGHRA and CDR2 is YSYEKL. The CDR3 extends over 19 amino acids. Trimming took off 4 bases at V and 2 bases at J, with 26 bases between the two ends. As DNA, the CDR3 is TGCGCCAGCAGCCGACAGCCCCCCGGAGGGCTAGACAGAAACTATGGCTACACCTTC. Encoded protein: CASSRQPPGGLDRNYGYTF.

The chain carries TRBV5-1 and TRBJ2-2, with TRBD2 as a possible D gene (6 bases). The CDR3 extends over 15 amino acids. V lost 2 bases, J lost 4 bases, and 12 bases lay in between. CDR1 and CDR2 (germline): SGHRS, YFSETQ. This chain's CDR3 is CASSFFQGGTGELFF. The CDR3 coding sequence is TGCGCCAGCAGCTTTTTCCAGGGAGGCACCGGGGAGCTGTTTTTT.

The chain has TRBV5-8 and TRBJ1-4, with D unclear. Germline CDR1 is SGHTS and CDR2 is YDEGEE. The V gene lost 1 base and the J gene lost 10 bases, with 8 bases spanning the gap. This CDR3 is 12 amino acids long. CDR3 sequence (DNA): TGTGCCAGCAGCTTGTGGTCAGGAAAACTGTTTTTT. This codes for CASSLWSGKLFF.

This clone occurred a few times. This sequence joins TRBV9 and TRBJ2-7; 8 bases map to TRBD1. The CDR3 has 15 residues. Looked up from germline, CDR1 is SGDLS and CDR2 is YYNGEE. Trimming at V came to 3 bases and at J to 4 bases, leaving 9 bases not matched to a gene. CDR3 bases: TGTGCCAGCAGCGCAGGCCCGAGACAGGGGTACGAGCAGTACTTC. It encodes CASSAGPRQGYEQYF.

The chain carries TRBV30 and TRBJ1-2, with a tentative D call TRBD1 (5 bases). CDR3 length equals 14 residues. The germline CDR1 and CDR2 sequences are GTSNPN and SVGIG (reference sequence). The ends were cut back, 0 bases at V and 5 bases at J, with 13 bases in the middle. As DNA, the CDR3 is TGTGCCTGGAGTGTTGGGGCGGCGACTTATGGCTACACCTTC. As protein: CAWSVGAATYGYTF.